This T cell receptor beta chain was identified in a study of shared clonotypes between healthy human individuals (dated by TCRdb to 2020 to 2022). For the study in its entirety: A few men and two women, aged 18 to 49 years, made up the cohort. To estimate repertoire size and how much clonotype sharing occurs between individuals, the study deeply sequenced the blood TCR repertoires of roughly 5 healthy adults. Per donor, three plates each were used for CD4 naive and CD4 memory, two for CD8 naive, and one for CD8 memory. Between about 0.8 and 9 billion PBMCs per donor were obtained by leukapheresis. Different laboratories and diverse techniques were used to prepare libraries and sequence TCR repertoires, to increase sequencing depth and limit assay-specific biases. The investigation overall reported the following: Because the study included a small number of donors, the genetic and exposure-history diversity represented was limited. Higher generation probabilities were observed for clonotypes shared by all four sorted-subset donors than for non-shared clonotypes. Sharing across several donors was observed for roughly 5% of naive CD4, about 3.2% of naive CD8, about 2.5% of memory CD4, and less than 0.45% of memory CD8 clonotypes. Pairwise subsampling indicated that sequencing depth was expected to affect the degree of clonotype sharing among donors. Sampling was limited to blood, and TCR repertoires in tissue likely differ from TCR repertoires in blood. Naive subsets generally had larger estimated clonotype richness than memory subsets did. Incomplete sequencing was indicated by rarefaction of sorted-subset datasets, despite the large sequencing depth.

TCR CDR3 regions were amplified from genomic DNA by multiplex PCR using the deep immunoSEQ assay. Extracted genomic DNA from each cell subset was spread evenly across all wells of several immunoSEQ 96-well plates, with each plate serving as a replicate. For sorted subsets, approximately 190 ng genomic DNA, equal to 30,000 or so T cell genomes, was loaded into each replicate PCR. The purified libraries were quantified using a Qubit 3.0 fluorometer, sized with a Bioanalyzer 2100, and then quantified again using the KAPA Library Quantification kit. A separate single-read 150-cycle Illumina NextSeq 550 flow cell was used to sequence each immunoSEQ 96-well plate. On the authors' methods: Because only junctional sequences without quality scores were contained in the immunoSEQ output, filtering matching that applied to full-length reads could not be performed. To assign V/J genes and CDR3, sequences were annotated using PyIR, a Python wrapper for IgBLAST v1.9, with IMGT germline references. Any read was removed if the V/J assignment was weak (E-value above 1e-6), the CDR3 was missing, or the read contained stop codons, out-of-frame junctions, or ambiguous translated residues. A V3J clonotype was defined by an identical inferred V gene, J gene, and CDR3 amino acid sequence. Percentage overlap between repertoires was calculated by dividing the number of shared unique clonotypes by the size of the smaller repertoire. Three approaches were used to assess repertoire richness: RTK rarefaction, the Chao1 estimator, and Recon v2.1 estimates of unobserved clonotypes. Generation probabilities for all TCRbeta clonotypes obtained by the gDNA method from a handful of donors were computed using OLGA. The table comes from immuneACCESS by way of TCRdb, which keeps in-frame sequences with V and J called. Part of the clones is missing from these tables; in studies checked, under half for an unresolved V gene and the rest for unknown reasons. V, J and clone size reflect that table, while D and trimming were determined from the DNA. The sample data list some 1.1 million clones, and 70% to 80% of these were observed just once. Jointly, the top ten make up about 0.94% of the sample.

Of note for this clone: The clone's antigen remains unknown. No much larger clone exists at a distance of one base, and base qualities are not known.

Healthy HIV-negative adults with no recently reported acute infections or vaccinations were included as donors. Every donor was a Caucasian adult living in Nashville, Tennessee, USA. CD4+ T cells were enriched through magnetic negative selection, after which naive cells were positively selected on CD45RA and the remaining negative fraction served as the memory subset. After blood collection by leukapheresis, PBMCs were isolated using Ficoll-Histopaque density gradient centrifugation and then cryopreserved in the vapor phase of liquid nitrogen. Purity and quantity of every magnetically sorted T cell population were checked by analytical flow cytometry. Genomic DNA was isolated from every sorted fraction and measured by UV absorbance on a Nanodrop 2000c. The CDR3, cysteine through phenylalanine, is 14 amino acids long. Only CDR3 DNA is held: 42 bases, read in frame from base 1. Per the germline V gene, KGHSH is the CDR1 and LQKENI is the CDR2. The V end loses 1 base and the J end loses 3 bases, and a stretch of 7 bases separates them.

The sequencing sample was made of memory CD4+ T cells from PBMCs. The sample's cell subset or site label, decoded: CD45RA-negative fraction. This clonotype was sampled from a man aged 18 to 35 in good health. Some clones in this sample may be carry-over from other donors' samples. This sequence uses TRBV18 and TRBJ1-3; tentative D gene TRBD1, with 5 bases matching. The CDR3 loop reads CASSPQTDGNTIYF. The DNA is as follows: TGTGCCAGCTCACCACAGACAGATGGAAACACCATATATTTT.